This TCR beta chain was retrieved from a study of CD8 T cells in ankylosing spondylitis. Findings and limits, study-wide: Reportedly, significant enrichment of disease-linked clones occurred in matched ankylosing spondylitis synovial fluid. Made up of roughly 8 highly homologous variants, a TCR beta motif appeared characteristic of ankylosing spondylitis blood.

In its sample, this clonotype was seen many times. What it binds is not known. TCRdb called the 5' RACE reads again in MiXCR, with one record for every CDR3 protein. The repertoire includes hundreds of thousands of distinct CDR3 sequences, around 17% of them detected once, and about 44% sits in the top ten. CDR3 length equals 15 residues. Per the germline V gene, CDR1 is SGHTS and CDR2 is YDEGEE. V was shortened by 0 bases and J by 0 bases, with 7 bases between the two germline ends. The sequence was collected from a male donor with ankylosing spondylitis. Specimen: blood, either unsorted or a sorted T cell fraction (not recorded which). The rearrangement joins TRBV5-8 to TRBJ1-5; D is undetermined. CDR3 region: CASSLGAYSNQPQHF. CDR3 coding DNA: TGTGCCAGCAGCTTGGGTGCTTATAGCAATCAGCCCCAGCATTTT. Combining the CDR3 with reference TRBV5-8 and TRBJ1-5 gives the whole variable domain EAGVTQSPTHLIKTRGQQATLRCSPISGHTSVYWYQQALGLGLQFLLWYDEGEERNRGNFPPRFSGRQFPNYSSELNVNALELEDSALYLCASSLGAYSNQPQHFGDGTRLSIL.